A single sample is the source of the 5 T cell receptor beta chains below, sequenced in a study of Graves' ophthalmopathy and Graves' hyperthyroidism. Using RNA transcripts, the TCR beta CDR3 regions were amplified. Second-round multiplex PCR followed a first-round RT-PCR using HTBI primers. TCRdb passed the multiplex PCR reads through MiXCR, listing each CDR3 protein once. Found here are a few hundred thousand distinct CDR3 sequences, about 22% of them singletons; the top ten hold approximately 39%. Sequencing input: peripheral blood. These receptor sequences come from a woman aged 45-59 years with Graves' ophthalmopathy.

This clonotype appeared many times. CDR3 loop: CASSEVVVRTGDTEAFF. CDR3 sequence (DNA): TGTGCCAGCAGTGAAGTGGTTGTAAGGACAGGGGACACTGAAGCTTTCTTT. The rearrangement joins TRBV2 to TRBJ1-1, with TRBD1 matching over 9 bases. V gave up 1 base and J gave up 3 bases; unmatched junction bases: 9. CDR1 is SNHLY and CDR2 is FYNNEI in the germline V gene. This CDR3 comprises 17 residues.

This clonotype has at least ten counts. The V and J genes are TRBV11-2 and TRBJ2-5; 9 positions agree with TRBD2. The V gene end was trimmed by 4 bases and the J gene end by 1 base; junction bases not matched to a gene: 13. The CDR3 runs to 18 residues. The germline V gene has CDR1 SGHAT and CDR2 FQNNGV. The CDR3 sequence is CASSSRAPGLAGQETQYF. The CDR3 DNA reads TGTGCCAGCAGCTCGCGGGCACCGGGACTAGCAGGCCAAGAGACCCAGTACTTC.

The V call is TRBV7-8, the J call TRBJ2-5; 8 bases fit TRBD1. This CDR3 has 16 amino acids. The germline CDR1 and CDR2 sequences are SGHVS and FQNEAQ. The J segment lost 1 base and the V segment lost 5 bases, leaving 9 bases of the junction unmatched. For the CDR3, the DNA is TGTGCCAGCAGCCACCGACAGGGGATGGCCCAAGAGACCCAGTACTTC. Protein: CASSHRQGMAQETQYF.

At least ten counts were recorded for this clonotype. The chain is built from TRBV28 and TRBJ1-1; D not certain. Germline CDR1 MDHEN, CDR2 SYDVKM. Trimming removed 3 bases at V and 5 bases at J, with 16 bases between. This CDR3 region has 15 residues. CDR3 loop: CASSLGGAEGTEAFF. In DNA form, the CDR3 reads TGTGCCAGCAGTTTGGGAGGAGCGGAGGGAACTGAAGCTTTCTTT.

This clonotype came up many times. V usage is TRBV19 and J usage is TRBJ2-5; D might be TRBD1 or TRBD2, each matching 6 bases. CDR3 length equals 16 residues. V gave up 10 bases and J gave up 5 bases, with 26 bases separating them. The germline CDR1 and CDR2 sequences are LNHDA and SQIVND (reference sequence). CDR3 residues: CATSKGGAWTGETQYF. Here the CDR3 DNA reads TGTGCCACCTCAAAGGGGGGTGCATGGACTGGGGAGACCCAGTACTTC.